One and the same sample provided the 17 T cell receptor beta chains below, sequenced in a study of blood T cell repertoires in COVID-19. Profiled with immunoSEQ multiplex PCR; TCRdb holds only in-frame clones, not every one. The repertoire holds over 150,000 clones, approximately 84% seen once, with 13% to 15% in the top ten. Sample: peripheral blood. These receptors were collected from a man aged 18 to 35 with active or convalescent COVID-19.

The chain carries TRBV27 and TRBJ1-2; the match to TRBD1 covers 9 bases. Germline V lookup: CDR1 MNHEY, CDR2 SMNVEV (reference sequence). There are 13 residues in the CDR3. V dropped 6 bases and J dropped 6; count of bases not matched to a gene: 5. CDR3 DNA sequence: TGTGCCAGCAGCCGGACAGGGGTCAATGGCTACACCTTC. Translating it yields CASSRTGVNGYTF.

V and J are TRBV18 and TRBJ1-1; D is ambiguous. V lost 1 base and J 8 bases, leaving 8 bases between the germline ends. Germline CDR1 KGHSH, CDR2 LQKENI. CDR3 length: 12 amino acids. The CDR3 bases are TGTGCCAGCTCACCACGGGGAGGGGAAGCTTTCTTT. Protein: CASSPRGGEAFF.

The chain joins TRBV9 to TRBJ2-7; 7 nucleotides line up with TRBD2. Germline V CDR1 and CDR2: SGDLS, YYNGEE. This CDR3 contains 14 residues. J was trimmed by 3 bases and V by 4 bases; bases with no gene match: 7. CDR3 residues: CASSPGEGYYEQYF. CDR3 sequence (DNA): TGTGCCAGCAGCCCCGGGGAGGGGTACTACGAGCAGTACTTC. The full variable domain, completed using reference TRBV9 and TRBJ2-7, is DSGVTQTPKHLITATGQRVTLRCSPRSGDLSVYWYQQSLDQGLQFLIQYYNGEERAKGNILERFSAQQFPDLHSELNLSSLELGDSALYFCASSPGEGYYEQYFGPGTRLTVT.

This clone came up a few times. The CDR3 sequence: CASSIPGGGETQYF. CDR3 nucleotides: TGTGCCAGTAGTATCCCGGGAGGGGGAGAGACCCAGTACTTC. The V gene is TRBV19, the J gene TRBJ2-5; 8 nucleotides match TRBD2. There are 14 residues in the CDR3. Germline CDR1 and CDR2: LNHDA and SQIVND (reference sequence). V lost 3 bases, J lost 4 bases, and 4 bases stayed unmatched. The variable domain in full, completed from reference TRBV19 and TRBJ2-5, reads DGGITQSPKYLFRKEGQNVTLSCEQNLNHDAMYWYRQDPGQGLRLIYYSQIVNDFQKGDIAEGYSVSREKKESFPLTVTSAQKNPTAFYLCASSIPGGGETQYFGPGTRLLVL.

The genes are TRBV3-1 (or the pseudogene TRBV3-2) and TRBJ1-5; tentatively, D is TRBD1 (6 bases). V was trimmed by 0 bases and J by 5 bases, leaving 14 bases between them. There are 16 residues in the CDR3. In germline, CDR1 is LGHDT, CDR2 YNNKEL (reference sequence). The CDR3 bases are TGTGCCAGCAGCCAAGATCTCCGTAAGGGGGATCAGCCCCAGCATTTT. As protein: CASSQDLRKGDQPQHF.

The genes are TRBV4-1 and TRBJ1-3; no clear D gene. Germline lookup yields CDR1 MGHRA and CDR2 YSYEKL. The CDR3 is made up of 15 amino acids. V was clipped by 0 bases and J by 2 bases, with 8 bases between them. The CDR3 loop reads CASSQEGGPGNTIYF. CDR3 nucleotides: TGCGCCAGCAGCCAAGAGGGAGGTCCTGGAAACACCATATATTTT.

V and J are TRBV28 and TRBJ2-7; D perhaps matches TRBD2 (6 bases). Trimming cost V 7 bases and J 4 bases, with 11 bases left between them. This CDR3 is built from 12 residues. The germline CDR1 and CDR2 sequences are MDHEN and SYDVKM. The CDR3 DNA reads as TGTGCCAGCACAACGGGAGAATACGAGCAGTACTTC. Translated, it gives CASTTGEYEQYF.

The chain recombines TRBV3-1 (or the pseudogene TRBV3-2) with TRBJ2-5; 9 positions match TRBD1. Germline V gene lookup returns CDR1 LGHDT and CDR2 YNNKEL (reference sequence). The CDR3 is 16 amino acids. V lost 0 bases, J lost 6 bases, and 8 bases stayed unmatched. The CDR3 coding sequence is TGTGCCAGCAGCCAAGATCTAGGGACAGGGACGAAGACCCAGTACTTC. It specifies CASSQDLGTGTKTQYF.

CDR3 in amino acids: CASELTVAAFF. The CDR3 DNA sequence: TGTGCCAGCGAACTGACAGTCGCGGCTTTCTTT. The chain is built from TRBV27 and TRBJ1-1; D is perhaps TRBD1 (5 bases). Per germline, CDR1 MNHEY and CDR2 SMNVEV (reference sequence). The V and J ends lost 8 bases and 11 bases respectively, with 15 bases between them. This CDR3 is 11 amino acids long.

The J gene is TRBJ1-2, the V gene TRBV28; D is uncertain. There are 15 residues in the CDR3. CDR1 MDHEN and CDR2 SYDVKM come from the germline V gene. V was trimmed by 5 bases and J by 0 bases, leaving 13 bases between them. CDR3 DNA sequence: TGTGCCAGCAGTCCACCACAGATCGCTAACTATGGCTACACCTTC. Its translation: CASSPPQIANYGYTF.

CDR3 DNA: TGTGCCAGCAGGGACAGGGGGCGGTGGGAGCAGTACTTC. The encoded protein is CASRDRGRWEQYF. This rearrangement joins TRBV6-6 to TRBJ2-7; TRBD1 aligns across 11 bases. Germline lookup yields CDR1 MNHNY and CDR2 SVGAGI (reference sequence). The CDR3 contains 13 residues. V lost 6 bases and J lost 7; bases outside the gene matches: 5.

The J gene is TRBJ1-6, the V gene TRBV27, with 7 bases fitting TRBD1. This CDR3 is 14 amino acids long. V was pared by 5 bases and J by 6 bases, with 4 bases of the junction left unmatched. The germline gives CDR1 MNHEY, CDR2 SMNVEV (reference sequence). As DNA, the CDR3 is TGTGCCAGCAGTGTGACAGGGTTTAATTCACCCCTCCACTTT. It yields the protein CASSVTGFNSPLHF.

The rearrangement uses TRBV5-6 and TRBJ2-5, with TRBD2 matching 13 bases. The CDR3 consists of 15 residues. J lost 2 bases, V lost 4 bases, and 2 bases had no gene match. CDR1 SGHDT and CDR2 YYEEEE come from the germline V gene. The CDR3 reads CASSPLAGGQETQYF. The CDR3 nucleotides read TGTGCCAGCAGCCCACTAGCGGGAGGGCAAGAGACCCAGTACTTC. The whole variable domain, remainder taken from reference TRBV5-6 and TRBJ2-5, is DAGVTQSPTHLIKTRGQQVTLRCSPKSGHDTVSWYQQALGQGPQFIFQYYEEEERQRGNFPDRFSGHQFPNYSSELNVNALLLGDSALYLCASSPLAGGQETQYFGPGTRLLVL.

The J gene is TRBJ2-1, the V gene TRBV27; TRBD2 matches at 12 bases. J was trimmed by 7 bases and V by 5 bases; bases with no gene match: 6. The CDR3 has 15 residues. Germline V gene lookup returns CDR1 MNHEY and CDR2 SMNVEV (reference sequence). The CDR3 here is CASSLAGTSGNEQFF. CDR3 sequence (DNA): TGTGCCAGCAGTCTAGCCGGGACTAGCGGGAATGAGCAGTTCTTC.

J is TRBJ2-1 and V is TRBV5-4, with TRBD1 identical over 7 bases. V lost 1 base, J lost 7 bases, and 8 bases stayed unmatched. The germline V gene encodes CDR1 SGHNT and CDR2 YYREEE (reference sequence). CDR3 length: 15 amino acids. CDR3 sequence: CASSLWTGWLNEQFF. The CDR3 nucleotides read TGTGCCAGCAGCTTGTGGACAGGCTGGCTAAATGAGCAGTTCTTC.

The V gene is TRBV30, the J gene TRBJ1-2; a possible D gene is TRBD1 (5 bases). Germline-derived CDR1 and CDR2 are GTSNPN and SVGIG (reference sequence). The V end lost 4 bases, the J end lost 4 bases, and 13 bases lay between the germline ends. CDR3 length: 13 amino acids. The DNA of the CDR3 is TGTGCCTGGACGACACGGACAACCTATGGCTACACCTTC. It specifies CAWTTRTTYGYTF.

The V gene is TRBV15, the J gene TRBJ2-4; 8 positions match TRBD2. Losses at the gene ends were 2 bases for V and 4 bases for J; bases not matched to a gene: 19. Germline lookup yields CDR1 LNHNV and CDR2 YYDKDF (reference sequence). The CDR3 spans 20 residues. CDR3 in DNA: TGTGCCACCAGCAGAAAAATTGGACTAGCCCAACTGAGATTAAAAAACATTCAGTACTTC. This encodes CATSRKIGLAQLRLKNIQYF.